This T cell receptor (beta chain) was sequenced during a study of response to subunit inactivated influenza vaccine. Study-wide findings and caveats: The authors proposed limited new T cell recruitment per seasonal influenza vaccination.

This CDR3 has 13 residues. V lost 4 bases and J lost 4, with 10 bases in between. TCRdb processed the RT-PCR reads anew with MiXCR; each CDR3 protein has one entry. The sample yields some 500,000 distinct CDR3 sequences, roughly 25% seen once. A note on this clonotype: Its antigen is not identified.

This clonotype was obtained from a man aged 50-59 years who received an inactivated influenza vaccine. The specimen comprised CD4+ T cells sorted from PBMCs, sampled 5 to 6 days after vaccination. This sequence joins TRBV12-3 or TRBV12-4 and TRBJ1-2; a weak D match, TRBD1 (5 bases). The CDR3 is CASSSAGGYGYTF. CDR3 nucleotide sequence: TGTGCCAGCAGTTCGGCGGGGGGCTATGGCTACACCTTC.